Following are 5 T cell receptor beta chains from one sample sequenced in a study of blood T cell repertoires in COVID-19 (dated by TCRdb to about 2020). Library construction relied on the immunoSEQ multiplex PCR assay. TCRdb stores this immuneACCESS table with in-frame sequences only. Part of the clones is absent; in the studies checked, under half of the shortfall reflects unresolved V genes, and no reason is known for the rest. The sample table contains some 130,000 clones; only one count was recorded for roughly 83% of them. The biggest ten clones account for approximately 17% of the sample. Sequencing was carried out using peripheral blood. The receptor set was obtained from an elderly woman with acute or convalescent COVID-19.

This clone appeared a few times. The V and J genes are TRBV19 and TRBJ1-3, with a possible D match to TRBD1 (5 bases). From germline, CDR1 is LNHDA and CDR2 SQIVND (reference sequence). The V end was cut by 3 bases, the J end by 0 bases, with 15 bases between. The CDR3 sequence is 17 residues long. CDR3 sequence reads: CASSIKGNTDSGNTIYF. The DNA of the CDR3 is TGTGCCAGTAGTATTAAGGGGAACACTGACTCTGGAAACACCATATATTTT.

This CDR3 reads CASSLLDRGLNYGYTF. The CDR3 DNA reads TGTGCCAGCAGCTTATTGGACAGAGGTTTAAACTATGGCTACACCTTC. The chain is built from TRBV7-2 and TRBJ1-2; possible D gene TRBD1, 6 bases. Per germline, CDR1 SGHTA and CDR2 FQGNSA. The CDR3 runs 16 residues. Trimming cost V 2 bases and J 2 bases, with 15 bases left between them.

The chain joins TRBV5-4 to TRBJ1-2, with 11 bases matching TRBD1. CDR1 and CDR2 from the germline V gene are SGHNT and YYREEE (reference sequence). The CDR3 length is 14 residues. V was clipped by 5 bases and J by 11 bases; unmatched bases: 11. CDR3 sequence (DNA): TGTGCCAGCAGTTTACCCGGGACAGGGGGTATATACACCTTC. Protein: CASSLPGTGGIYTF.

The V call is TRBV10-1, the J call TRBJ2-7; possibly TRBD1 for D (6 bases). Germline V gene lookup returns CDR1 WNHNN and CDR2 SYGVQD (reference sequence). The CDR3 has 13 residues. Trimming cost V 3 bases and J 5 bases, with 11 bases left between them. CDR3 protein: CASSDLTGHEQYF. DNA for the CDR3: TGCGCCAGCAGTGACCTAACAGGGCACGAGCAGTACTTC.

V and J are TRBV5-4 and TRBJ1-2; 7 bases align to TRBD1. J lost 4 bases, V lost 1 base, and 1 base had no gene match. Germline loops: CDR1 SGHNT, CDR2 YYREEE (reference sequence). The CDR3 contains 13 residues. CDR3 in amino acids: CASSLSGGYGYTF. The DNA of the CDR3 is TGTGCCAGCAGCTTGTCAGGGGGCTATGGCTACACCTTC.